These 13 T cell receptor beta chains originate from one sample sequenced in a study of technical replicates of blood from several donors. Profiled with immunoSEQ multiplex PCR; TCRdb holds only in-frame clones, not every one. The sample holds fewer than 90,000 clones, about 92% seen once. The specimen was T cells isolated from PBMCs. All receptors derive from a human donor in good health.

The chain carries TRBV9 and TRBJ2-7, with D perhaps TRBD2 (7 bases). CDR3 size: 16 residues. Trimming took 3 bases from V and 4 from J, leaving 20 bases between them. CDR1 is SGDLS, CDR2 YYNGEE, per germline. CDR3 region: CASSAGGGGIPYEQYF. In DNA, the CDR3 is TGTGCCAGCAGCGCCGGGGGAGGGGGAATTCCTTACGAGCAGTACTTC. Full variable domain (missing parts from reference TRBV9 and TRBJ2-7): DSGVTQTPKHLITATGQRVTLRCSPRSGDLSVYWYQQSLDQGLQFLIQYYNGEERAKGNILERFSAQQFPDLHSELNLSSLELGDSALYFCASSAGGGGIPYEQYFGPGTRLTVT.

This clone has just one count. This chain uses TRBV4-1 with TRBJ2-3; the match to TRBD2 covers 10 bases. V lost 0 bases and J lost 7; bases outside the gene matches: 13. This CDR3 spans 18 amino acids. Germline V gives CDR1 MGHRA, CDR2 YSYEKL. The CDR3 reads CASSQERWLAGEVNTQYF. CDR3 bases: TGCGCCAGCAGCCAAGAGAGATGGCTAGCGGGAGAGGTGAATACGCAGTATTTT.

The CDR3: CASSLAGVGGHNEQFF. Here the CDR3 DNA reads TGTGCCAGCAGCTTAGCTGGCGTAGGGGGCCATAATGAGCAGTTCTTC. This chain joins TRBV11-2 and TRBJ2-1; 7 bases are shared with TRBD1. The CDR3 has 16 residues. From germline, CDR1 is SGHAT and CDR2 FQNNGV. After removal of 1 base from V and 7 bases from J, the junction contained 10 bases not matched to a gene.

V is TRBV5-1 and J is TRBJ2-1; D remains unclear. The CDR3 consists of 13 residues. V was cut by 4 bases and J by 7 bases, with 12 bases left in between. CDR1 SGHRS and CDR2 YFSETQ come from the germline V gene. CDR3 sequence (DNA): TGCGCCAGCAGCCTGACGCGCGGAAATGAGCAGTTCTTC. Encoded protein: CASSLTRGNEQFF.

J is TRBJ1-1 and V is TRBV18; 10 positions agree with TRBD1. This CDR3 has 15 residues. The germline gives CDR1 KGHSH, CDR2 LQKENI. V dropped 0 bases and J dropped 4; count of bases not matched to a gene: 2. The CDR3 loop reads CASSPPGQGTTEAFF. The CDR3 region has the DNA TGTGCCAGCTCACCACCGGGACAGGGGACCACTGAAGCTTTCTTT.

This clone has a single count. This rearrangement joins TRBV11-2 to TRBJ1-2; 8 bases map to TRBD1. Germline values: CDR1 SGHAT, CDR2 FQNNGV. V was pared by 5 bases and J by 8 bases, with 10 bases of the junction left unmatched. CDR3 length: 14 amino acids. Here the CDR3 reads CASSRDRSQEGYTF. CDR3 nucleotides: TGTGCCAGCAGCCGGGACAGGAGTCAGGAGGGCTACACCTTC.

In DNA, the CDR3 is TGTGCCAGCAGTTACGTGACAGGGGACACCGGGGAGCTGTTTTTT. Translating gives CASSYVTGDTGELFF. This chain links TRBV6-6 with TRBJ2-2; TRBD1 agrees at 8 bases. The CDR3 is 15 amino acids. Trimming removed 2 bases from V and 3 bases from J; junction bases left unmatched: 2. Germline CDR1 MNHNY, CDR2 SVGAGI (reference sequence).

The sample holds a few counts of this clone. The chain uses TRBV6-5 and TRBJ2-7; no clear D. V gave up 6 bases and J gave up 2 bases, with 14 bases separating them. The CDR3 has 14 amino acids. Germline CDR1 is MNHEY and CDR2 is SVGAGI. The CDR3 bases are TGTGCCAGCAGCATATACCGCGGAGCCTACGAGCAGTACTTC. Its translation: CASSIYRGAYEQYF.

The CDR3 sequence is CASSFRQPDTGELFF. CDR3 DNA sequence: TGTGCCAGCAGCTTCAGGCAGCCCGACACCGGGGAGCTGTTTTTT. The chain links TRBV11-2 to TRBJ2-2; D remains unclear. The CDR3 extends over 15 amino acids. Trimming removed 3 bases at V and 3 bases at J, with 11 bases between. Germline V lookup: CDR1 SGHAT, CDR2 FQNNGV.

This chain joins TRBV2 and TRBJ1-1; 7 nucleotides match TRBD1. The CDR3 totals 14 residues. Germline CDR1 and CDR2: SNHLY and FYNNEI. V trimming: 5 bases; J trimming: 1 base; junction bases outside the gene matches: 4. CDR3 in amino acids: CASSRGQANTEAFF. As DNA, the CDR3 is TGTGCCAGCAGTAGAGGACAGGCGAACACTGAAGCTTTCTTT.

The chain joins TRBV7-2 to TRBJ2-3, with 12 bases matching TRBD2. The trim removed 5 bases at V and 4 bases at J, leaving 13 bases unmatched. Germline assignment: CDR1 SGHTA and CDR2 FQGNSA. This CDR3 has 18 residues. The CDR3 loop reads CASSVRLAGDLAADTQYF. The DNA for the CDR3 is TGTGCCAGCAGCGTACGACTAGCGGGAGATCTCGCAGCAGATACGCAGTATTTT.

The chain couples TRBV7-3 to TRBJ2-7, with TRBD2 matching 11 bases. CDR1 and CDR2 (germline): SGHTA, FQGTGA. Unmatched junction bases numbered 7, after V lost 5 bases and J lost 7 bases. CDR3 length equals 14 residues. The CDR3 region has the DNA TGTGCCAGCAGCCATAGCGGGAGGGCCAATGAGCAGTACTTC. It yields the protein CASSHSGRANEQYF.

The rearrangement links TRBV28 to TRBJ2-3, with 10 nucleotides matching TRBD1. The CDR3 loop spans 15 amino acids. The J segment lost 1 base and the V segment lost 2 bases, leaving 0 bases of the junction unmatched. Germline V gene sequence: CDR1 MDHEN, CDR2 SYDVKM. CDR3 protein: CASSLGTGGTDTQYF. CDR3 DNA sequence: TGTGCCAGCAGTTTAGGGACAGGGGGCACAGATACGCAGTATTTT.